This TCR beta chain was identified in a study of T cell clonotyping in hematopoietic cell transplantation (dated by TCRdb to 2020 to 2023). Looking at the study overall: A total of 130 to 150 blood samples were collected in the study from a few dozen consecutive transplant recipients and their related donors. Recruitment of patients was conducted between late 2015 and January 2017, and follow-up was continued until September 2020 or death.

With the immunoSEQ assay, which is a bias-controlled multiplex PCR relying on V- and J-specific primers, TCR beta CDR3 regions were amplified from genomic DNA. In a second PCR step, the CDR3 amplicons were tagged with a proprietary barcode plus Illumina adapter sequences. An Illumina MiSeq instrument was used to sequence the CDR3 libraries. Processing in the source paper ran as follows. Export and quality control were done with immunoSEQ Analyzer 3.0, while downstream analyses used R Bioconductor and Immunarch. Only productive rearrangements in the normalized downsampled data set were used to calculate repertoire metrics. In the normalized cohort, clonotypes with more than 5 templates were defined as pathologically expanded. Repertoire diversity was measured with the Inverse Simpson Index. The non-normalized data set was used for CMV-specificity analyses so that all clonotypes could be captured. Drawn from immuneACCESS, this table holds only the in-frame rearrangements with V and J called that TCRdb kept. Clones are partly lost; checked studies trace under half to an unresolved V gene and leave the rest unexplained. V and J calls and clone size follow that table, whereas D and trimming were derived from the DNA. Across this sample there are some 10,000 clones, with around 93% seen only once. The ten biggest clones cover 0.75% to 0.8% of the sample.

For TCR beta sequencing, blood samples came from the related transplant donors. Nuclei Lysis Solution was used to extract genomic DNA from fresh or cryopreserved unfractionated peripheral blood mononuclear cells. On this clone: What this receptor recognizes is not known. No base quality values were provided; no much bigger clone lies one nucleotide off.

The investigation overall reported the following: Donor and pretransplant recipient Inverse Simpson Index values predicted broader posttransplant TCR repertoire diversity. Overlap with donor repertoires was found for only a small fraction of recipient repertoires, with over 95% found to appear de novo at the given depth. The sample size was limited and the cells went unsorted, which meant the CD4 and CD8 repertoire contributions could not be told apart. Recipient TCR diversity fell after transplant, with pathologically expanded clonotypes rising progressively from day 30 to day 180.

Inclusive of the bounding cysteine and phenylalanine, the CDR3 is 12 residues long. Here the CDR3 DNA is all that survives: 36 bases in frame from base 1. CDR1 and CDR2 (MNHEY, SVGAGI) derive from the germline V gene. At the junction V is shortened by 8 bases and J by 7 bases, with 9 bases in between. The material sequenced was peripheral blood mononuclear cells. Rearrangement joined TRBV6-5 to TRBJ1-6; the D gene remains uncertain. The source of this sequence is a woman in her fifties or sixties in good health. Some clones in this sample may be carry-over from other donors' samples. This receptor carries the CDR3 CASRLRNSPLHF. The nucleotide sequence reads as follows: TGTGCCAGCCGATTAAGGAATTCACCCCTCCACTTT.